These 16 T cell receptor beta chains share one sample of origin, sequenced in a study of T cells in Graves' hyperthyroidism and ophthalmopathy (dated by TCRdb to between 2017 and 2020). Libraries were prepared through multiplex PCR. Instrument used: Illumina HiSeq 2000. TCR beta CDR3 regions were amplified from RNA transcripts. For the first round of RT-PCR on the TCR CDR3, the HTBI primer set was used together with the Qiagen OneStep RT-PCR kit. Through fastp at Q25 and MiXCR, TCRdb rebuilt clones from the public reads, retaining in-frame beta chains. Rows matching on CDR3 protein sequence are summarized as one entry with the most common DNA and genes. This sample lists around 700,000 distinct CDR3 sequences; roughly 32% were detected once. Clones ranked in the top ten supply less than 40% of the sample. Sample: blood. The source is a woman between 40 and 55 years old with Graves' hyperthyroidism.

This clonotype was observed a few times. The genes are TRBV5-1 and TRBJ1-5; TRBD1 agrees at 11 bases. Germline trimming cut 4 bases from V and 7 bases from J; bases unmatched to any gene: 10. The CDR3 spans 16 residues. Germline V lookup: CDR1 SGHRS, CDR2 YFSETQ. The DNA for the CDR3 is TGCGCCAGCAGCCCCTCCGGGACAGGGGGGGCACAGCCCCAGCATTTT. It encodes CASSPSGTGGAQPQHF.

The CDR3 reads CASDRDRRNTIYF. As DNA, the CDR3 is TGTGCCAGTGACAGGGATCGGAGAAACACCATATATTTT. The genes are TRBV12-3 or TRBV12-4 and TRBJ1-3; the match to TRBD1 covers 7 bases. This CDR3 contains 13 residues. V gave up 9 bases and J gave up 5 bases; unmatched junction bases: 7.

This clonotype appeared many times. V is TRBV20-1 and J is TRBJ1-5; 7 bases fit TRBD1. The CDR3 length is 13 residues. Trimming took 5 bases from V and 6 from J; bases not matched to a gene: 7. CDR1 is DFQATT and CDR2 is SNEGSKA in the germline V gene (reference sequence). The CDR3 coding sequence is TGCAGTGCTTCCGACAGGGTCGGTCAGCCCCAGCATTTT. Encoded protein: CSASDRVGQPQHF.

Notes on this clonotype: A much larger clone sits a single nucleotide away, making a read error possible. This chain uses TRBV12-3 or TRBV12-4 with TRBJ1-5; D remains ambiguous. Trimming pared 5 bases from V and 0 bases from J, leaving 14 bases between. The CDR3 covers 16 residues. In DNA, the CDR3 is TGTGCCAGCAGTCAATCTTGGGGTGGTAGCAATCAGCCCCAGCATTTT. It codes for CASSQSWGGSNQPQHF.

V gene TRBV25-1 combines with J gene TRBJ2-7; TRBD1 matches 7 bases. The CDR3 covers 14 residues. Germline CDR1 MGHDK, CDR2 SYGVNS. CDR3 sequence (DNA): TGTGCTCAGAATCCCTCAGACAGGGCCCACGAGCAGTACTTC. It translates to CAQNPSDRAHEQYF.

This clonotype was seen a few times. The V gene is TRBV12-3 or TRBV12-4, the J gene TRBJ1-5, with 7 bases that match TRBD1. The V segment lost 3 bases and the J segment 1 base; nucleotides outside the gene matches: 3. This CDR3 comprises 15 residues. CDR3: CASSLLGQSNQPQHF. The CDR3 region has the DNA TGTGCCAGCAGTTTGCTGGGACAGAGCAATCAGCCCCAGCATTTT.

This clonotype came up many times. The V and J genes are TRBV7-9 and TRBJ2-7; TRBD2 aligns across 7 bases. This CDR3 has 14 amino acids. The germline gives CDR1 SEHNR, CDR2 FQNEAQ (reference sequence). V lost 5 bases to trimming and J lost 2 bases; unmatched junction nucleotides: 6. DNA of the CDR3: TGTGCCAGCAGCCCCCGGGCGGGGGCCTACGAGCAGTACTTC. Translation: CASSPRAGAYEQYF.

This clonotype was recorded many times. V is TRBV3-1 and J is TRBJ1-2; perhaps TRBD1 as D (5 bases). With 0 bases removed from V and 2 bases from J, the gap between germline ends came to 7 bases. Per the germline V gene, CDR1 is LGHDT and CDR2 is YNNKEL (reference sequence). The CDR3 totals 14 residues. In DNA, the CDR3 is TGTGCCAGCAGCCAAGAAGGGGAGAACTATGGCTACACCTTC. Translating gives CASSQEGENYGYTF.

The rearrangement uses TRBV29-1 and TRBJ1-2; a possible D gene is TRBD1 (6 bases). V lost 5 bases to trimming and J lost 3 bases, with 13 bases between them. CDR1 is SQVTM and CDR2 is ANQGSEA in the germline V gene. This CDR3 region has 13 residues. CDR3 DNA: TGCAGCGTTACTGGACAGCCTTACTATGGCTACACCTTC. Amino acids: CSVTGQPYYGYTF.

This clonotype showed up just once. The genes are TRBV20-1 and TRBJ2-7; perhaps D is TRBD1 or TRBD2 (6 bases each). The V end was cut by 5 bases, the J end by 4 bases, with 15 bases between. The CDR3 runs 13 residues. The germline CDR1 and CDR2 sequences are DFQATT and SNEGSKA (reference sequence). This chain's CDR3 is CSAAQGGPYEQYF. The DNA of the CDR3 is TGCAGTGCTGCACAGGGAGGTCCTTACGAGCAGTACTTC.

The CDR3: CASILAGNEKLFF. For the CDR3, the DNA is TGTGCCAGCATTCTAGCGGGGAATGAAAAACTGTTTTTT. V gene TRBV2 combines with J gene TRBJ1-4, with D uncertain. Germline V CDR1 and CDR2: SNHLY, FYNNEI. The length of the CDR3 is 13 residues. Between the trimmed V and J ends, which lost 7 bases and 5 bases, there was a span of 11 bases.

CDR3 amino acids: CASSQRGWANVLTF. The CDR3 DNA reads TGTGCCAGCAGCCAACGGGGGTGGGCCAACGTCCTGACTTTC. This rearrangement joins TRBV12-3 or TRBV12-4 to TRBJ2-6, with D maybe TRBD2 (6 bases). Trimming left V 6 bases short and J 5 bases short, with 11 bases between. The CDR3 consists of 14 residues.

The chain uses TRBV7-9 and TRBJ2-4; no definite D call. CDR3 length equals 11 residues. The V end lost 8 bases, the J end lost 9 bases, and 11 bases lay between the germline ends. Germline V lookup: CDR1 SEHNR, CDR2 FQNEAQ (reference sequence). CDR3 in amino acids: CASESTTIQYF. CDR3 bases: TGTGCCAGCGAATCGACCACCATTCAGTACTTC.

On this clonotype itself: The junction and the germline gene differ at one end; a read error may be behind it. The rearrangement uses TRBV29-1 and TRBJ2-7, with TRBD1 identical over 9 bases. Per the germline V gene, CDR1 is SQVTM and CDR2 is ANQGSEA. The length of the CDR3 is 12 residues. Written as DNA, the CDR3 is TGCAGCTTGGGGGACAGGGTATACGAGCAGCACTTC. Its translation is CSLGDRVYEQHF.

DNA of the CDR3: TGTGCCAGCAGCTTAACCGGGACAGGGGGCAAAAATTCACCCCTCCACTTT. Translating gives CASSLTGTGGKNSPLHF. The chain is built from TRBV7-2 and TRBJ1-6; 12 bases agree with TRBD1. V shed 2 bases and J 7 bases; nucleotides not matched to a gene: 6. The CDR3 contains 17 residues. The germline CDR1 and CDR2 sequences are SGHTA and FQGNSA.

This clonotype was observed many times. One end of the junction is discordant with germline, which a read error may explain. The CDR3 DNA follows: TGTGCCAGCAGCTTAGGAGCAGGTCAAGAGACCCAGTACTTC. Amino acid sequence: CASSLGAGQETQYF. The V and J genes are TRBV12-3 or TRBV12-4 and TRBJ2-5; D not certain. The length of the CDR3 is 14 residues.